The 9 T cell receptor beta chains presented below share a single source sample, sequenced in a study of blood T cell repertoires in COVID-19. Method: immunoSEQ multiplex PCR; TCRdb's copy keeps in-frame clones and lacks some. Here the sample spans 250,000 to 350,000 clones, 89% being singletons. Material: peripheral blood. These receptors came from a man aged 18 to 29 who had recovered from COVID-19.

The rearrangement joins TRBV6-5 to TRBJ1-1; D is unresolved. The V and J ends lost 3 bases and 0 bases respectively, with 8 bases between them. The CDR3 covers 14 residues. CDR1 and CDR2 from the germline V gene are MNHEY and SVGAGI. As DNA, the CDR3 is TGTGCCAGCAGTTATCGGTTGGTGAACACTGAAGCTTTCTTT. Translated: CASSYRLVNTEAFF.

The genes are TRBV7-9 and TRBJ1-1; TRBD1 aligns across 8 bases. Trimming cost V 1 base and J 3 bases; bases outside gene matches: 10. The CDR3 extends over 17 amino acids. Germline loops: CDR1 SEHNR, CDR2 FQNEAQ (reference sequence). CDR3 coding DNA: TGTGCCAGCAGCTTAGTGGTATATGGACAGGGTGACACTGAAGCTTTCTTT. Translating it yields CASSLVVYGQGDTEAFF.

The V gene is TRBV6-1, the J gene TRBJ1-5, with D possibly being TRBD1 (6 bases). Germline lookup yields CDR1 MNHNS and CDR2 SASEGT. Trimming left V 0 bases short and J 6 bases short, with 15 bases between. The CDR3 is made up of 16 amino acids. The CDR3 DNA sequence: TGTGCCAGCAGTGAAGCGGGGCAGGGGTCTGGTCAGCCCCAGCATTTT. Translating it yields CASSEAGQGSGQPQHF.

With regard to this clone: The sample holds other DNA sequences that translate to the same CDR3. The gene calls are TRBV5-1 and TRBJ2-1, with D unresolved. Trimming took off 0 bases at V and 0 bases at J, with 4 bases between the two ends. The CDR3 totals 14 residues. CDR1 is SGHRS, CDR2 YFSETQ, per germline. The CDR3 reads CASSLDSSYNEQFF. In DNA form, the CDR3 reads TGCGCCAGCAGCTTGGATAGCTCCTACAATGAGCAGTTCTTC. Complete variable domain (other parts from reference TRBV5-1 and TRBJ2-1): KAGVTQTPRYLIKTRGQQVTLSCSPISGHRSVSWYQQTPGQGLQFLFEYFSETQRNKGNFPGRFSGRQFSNSRSEMNVSTLELGDSALYLCASSLDSSYNEQFFGPGTRLTVL.

This chain links TRBV24-1 with TRBJ1-2; D perhaps matches TRBD1 (5 bases). The CDR3 consists of 14 residues. Trimming left V 5 bases short and J 6 bases short, with 15 bases between. Germline-derived CDR1 and CDR2 are KGHDR and SFDVKD. The DNA for the CDR3 is TGTGCCACCAGTGGTTTCAGGGATTTTGATGGCTACACCTTC. It codes for CATSGFRDFDGYTF.

The CDR3 nucleotides read TGCGCCAGCAGCCAAGGTCAGGACAGTCCGTGGTCCGGAAACACCATATATTTT. Protein: CASSQGQDSPWSGNTIYF. The chain uses TRBV4-3 and TRBJ1-3, with D possibly being TRBD1 (6 bases). Germline assignment: CDR1 LGHNA and CDR2 YSLEER. V was trimmed by 1 base and J by 4 bases, leaving 20 bases between them. The CDR3 sequence is 18 residues long.

The chain is built from TRBV6-1 and TRBJ1-5; D gene uncertain. The V gene lost 2 bases and the J gene lost 0 bases, with 5 bases spanning the gap. The germline gives CDR1 MNHNS, CDR2 SASEGT. The CDR3 is 14 residues long. The CDR3 sequence: CASSEPVSNQPQHF. CDR3 nucleotide sequence: TGTGCCAGCAGTGAACCGGTTAGCAATCAGCCCCAGCATTTT.

V is TRBV6-5 and J is TRBJ1-6; a weak D match, TRBD1 (6 bases). The V and J ends lost 2 bases and 6 bases respectively, with 11 bases between them. Germline V gives CDR1 MNHEY, CDR2 SVGAGI. The CDR3 has 15 residues. The CDR3 reads CASSYTKGGNSPLHF. The CDR3 DNA is TGTGCCAGCAGTTACACAAAAGGGGGTAATTCACCCCTCCACTTT.

CDR3 region: CASGLAGNTGELFF. CDR3 nucleotide sequence: TGCGCCAGCGGACTAGCGGGGAACACCGGGGAGCTGTTTTTT. This chain links TRBV4-3 with TRBJ2-2; TRBD2 matches at 11 bases. The trim removed 8 bases at V and 1 base at J, leaving 0 bases unmatched. The CDR3 contains 14 residues. CDR1 LGHNA and CDR2 YSLEER come from the germline V gene.